Shown below are 31 T cell receptor beta chains from a single sample sequenced in a study of vaccination and CD4 T cells after COVID-19. Sequencing of cultured CD4+ T cell DNA used the Oncomine TCR Beta short-read assay. Using its own MiXCR run on the PCR reads, TCRdb lists one record per CDR3 protein. This sample carries around 9,600 distinct CDR3 sequences, under 60% of them seen once, and the ten largest clones take less than 15%. Treatment of the sample: roughly nine-day PBMC culture with coronavirus spike peptide pools or control peptides (ViraFEST assay). No cognate antigen is known for these TCRs. The sequencing sample was made of CD4+ T cells from blood, cultured in vitro. The receptor source for this set is a human donor who had recovered from COVID-19.

This clonotype was seen more than once but under ten times. The chain joins TRBV6-1 to TRBJ1-1; TRBD1 agrees at 8 bases. This CDR3 contains 14 residues. After removal of 6 bases from V and 4 bases from J, the junction contained 7 bases not matched to a gene. Germline V gene sequence: CDR1 MNHNS, CDR2 SASEGT. The chain's CDR3 is CASRWDRRGTEAFF. The CDR3 nucleotides are TGTGCCAGCAGGTGGGACAGGAGGGGCACTGAAGCTTTCTTT.

The rearrangement uses TRBV20-1 and TRBJ2-1; the match to TRBD2 covers 11 bases. CDR1 and CDR2 (germline): DFQATT, SNEGSKA (reference sequence). CDR3 length equals 15 residues. With 6 bases clipped from V and 4 bases from J, the junction kept 8 bases outside the gene matches. The CDR3 loop reads CSAKGGLAAYNEQFF. In DNA form, the CDR3 reads TGCAGTGCCAAAGGGGGACTAGCGGCTTACAATGAGCAGTTCTTC.

Concerning this clonotype itself: The conserved phenylalanine or tryptophan is not found at the CDR3 terminus, so this likely reflects a read error. The CDR3, as DNA: TGTGCCAGCAGCCCTTCCCCGTGGGGGGTTAGGTACGAGCAGTACTCC. Residues: CASSPSPWGVRYEQYS. The gene calls are TRBV6-1 and TRBJ2-7; maybe TRBD2 (6 bases). Germline-derived CDR1 and CDR2 are MNHNS and SASEGT. V was cut by 6 bases and J by 4 bases, with 22 bases left in between. The CDR3 spans 16 residues.

This clonotype showed up just a few times. This chain's CDR3 is CASSGVVLIISEAFF. The CDR3 DNA reads TGTGCCAGCAGCGGGGTAGTGTTAATCATTTCTGAAGCTTTCTTT. The chain links TRBV6-1 to TRBJ1-1; D is undetermined. Looked up from germline, CDR1 is MNHNS and CDR2 is SASEGT. This CDR3 is 15 amino acids long. V shed 6 bases and J shed 6 bases, with 20 bases lying between them.

The rearrangement uses TRBV6-1 and TRBJ2-6; 9 bases are a match to TRBD1. The germline V gene has CDR1 MNHNS and CDR2 SASEGT. J lost 2 bases, V lost 11 bases, and 13 bases had no gene match. CDR3 length: 17 residues. This CDR3 is CASRPGQGYTGANVLTF. CDR3 bases: TGTGCCTCGCGACCGGGACAGGGATATACTGGGGCCAACGTCCTGACTTTC.

This clonotype has just a few counts. The rearrangement joins TRBV12-3 or TRBV12-4 to TRBJ1-2; no firm D call. The V and J ends lost 1 base and 3 bases respectively, with 6 bases between them. The CDR3 spans 13 residues. CDR3 region: CASSLEWYYGYTF. For the CDR3, the DNA is TGTGCCAGCAGTTTAGAGTGGTACTATGGCTACACCTTC.

V gene TRBV24-1 combines with J gene TRBJ2-7; either TRBD1 or TRBD2 may fit D (5 bases each). The CDR3 is 15 residues long. The V and J ends lost 5 bases and 7 bases respectively, with 20 bases between them. Germline V gene data show CDR1 as KGHDR and CDR2 as SFDVKD. The CDR3 spells CATSGGTLGEREQYF. As DNA, the CDR3 is TGTGCCACCAGTGGGGGGACGCTTGGGGAGAGGGAGCAGTACTTC.

This chain joins TRBV19 and TRBJ1-1; no clear D. The CDR3 extends over 14 amino acids. In germline, CDR1 is LNHDA, CDR2 SQIVND (reference sequence). The V and J ends lost 1 base and 1 base respectively, with 7 bases between them. Here the CDR3 DNA reads TGTGCCAGTAGTATAGCACAGCCGAACACTGAAGCTTTCTTT. Its protein is CASSIAQPNTEAFF.

This clonotype appeared a few times. The rearrangement links TRBV18 to TRBJ1-1; D not certain. Germline V CDR1 and CDR2: KGHSH, LQKENI. V was pared by 6 bases and J by 7 bases, with 15 bases between. CDR3 length: 13 amino acids. CDR3 coding DNA: TGTGCCAGCTCGGTCCAGACGGGCGGTGAAGCTTTCTTT. This gives the protein CASSVQTGGEAFF.

The chain links TRBV7-2 to TRBJ1-5, with TRBD1 as a possible D gene (6 bases). Germline V gene data show CDR1 as SGHTA and CDR2 as FQGNSA. V was cut by 1 base and J by 6 bases, with 16 bases left in between. The CDR3 spans 16 residues. This chain's CDR3 is CASSLVSPGGGQPQHF. As DNA, the CDR3 is TGTGCCAGCAGCTTAGTTAGTCCGGGAGGGGGTCAGCCCCAGCATTTT.

The chain couples TRBV6-2 or TRBV6-3 to TRBJ1-2; 10 nucleotides align to TRBD1. Germline V lookup: CDR1 MNHEY, CDR2 SVGEGT. Trimming cost V 6 bases and J 8 bases; bases outside gene matches: 6. The CDR3 has 13 amino acids. CDR3 nucleotides: TGTGCCAGCAGCCTGACAGGGGGCATGGGCTACACCTTC. Its translation: CASSLTGGMGYTF.

This rearrangement joins TRBV5-4 to TRBJ2-1; D call uncertain. Trimming shortened V by 4 bases and J by 8 bases, and 16 bases separated the two germline ends. This CDR3 is 14 amino acids long. Germline values: CDR1 SGHNT, CDR2 YYREEE (reference sequence). The CDR3: CASSQPERLYEQFF. Written as DNA, the CDR3 is TGTGCCAGCAGCCAACCGGAAAGGCTCTATGAGCAGTTCTTC.

This chain joins TRBV30 and TRBJ1-2; no definite D call. V lost 1 base and J lost 4, with 4 bases in between. Germline CDR1 and CDR2: GTSNPN and SVGIG (reference sequence). The CDR3 contains 11 residues. CDR3 DNA: TGTGCCTGGAGTGGGGGCTATGGCTACACCTTC. As protein: CAWSGGYGYTF.

The chain recombines TRBV5-8 with TRBJ2-7; D not resolved. The CDR3 contains 14 residues. CDR1 SGHTS and CDR2 YDEGEE come from the germline V gene. Trimming took 3 bases from V and 0 from J, leaving 10 bases between them. In DNA, the CDR3 is TGTGCCAGCAGCTCCCTCTCGATCTCCTACGAGCAGTACTTC. It is translated as CASSSLSISYEQYF. Using reference TRBV5-8 and TRBJ2-7 for the parts outside the CDR3, the full variable domain is EAGVTQSPTHLIKTRGQQATLRCSPISGHTSVYWYQQALGLGLQFLLWYDEGEERNRGNFPPRFSGRQFPNYSSELNVNALELEDSALYLCASSSLSISYEQYFGPGTRLTVT.

The DNA for the CDR3 is TGTGCCAGCAGCCCCGACAGGATTCGGTTCACCTTC. This sequence encodes CASSPDRIRFTF. The chain recombines TRBV14 with TRBJ1-2; possibly TRBD1 for D (6 bases). CDR3 size: 12 residues. The V end was cut by 4 bases, the J end by 13 bases, with 16 bases between. From germline, CDR1 is SGHDN and CDR2 FVKESK.

This clonotype was detected a few times. This chain uses TRBV30 with TRBJ1-2, with TRBD1 matching over 10 bases. This CDR3 is built from 14 residues. Per germline, CDR1 GTSNPN and CDR2 SVGIG (reference sequence). J lost 7 bases, V lost 5 bases, and 10 bases had no gene match. DNA for the CDR3: TGTGCCTGGGTAGCAGGGACAGGGGCTTTTGGCTACACCTTC. Translated: CAWVAGTGAFGYTF.

This clonotype has just a few counts. This rearrangement joins TRBV5-1 to TRBJ1-2, with a possible D match to TRBD1 (6 bases). The ends were cut back, 0 bases at V and 3 bases at J, with 9 bases in the middle. The CDR3 length is 14 residues. Germline V gene lookup returns CDR1 SGHRS and CDR2 YFSETQ. The CDR3 spells CASSLEGGDYGYTF. The CDR3 DNA reads as TGCGCCAGCAGCTTGGAAGGGGGAGACTATGGCTACACCTTC. The entire variable domain, with the rest obtained from reference TRBV5-1 and TRBJ1-2, is as follows: KAGVTQTPRYLIKTRGQQVTLSCSPISGHRSVSWYQQTPGQGLQFLFEYFSETQRNKGNFPGRFSGRQFSNSRSEMNVSTLELGDSALYLCASSLEGGDYGYTFGSGTRLTVV.

This clonotype occurred a few times. This sequence joins TRBV15 and TRBJ2-3, with no clear D. The CDR3 loop spans 14 amino acids. CDR1 is LNHNV and CDR2 is YYDKDF in the germline V gene (reference sequence). V was pared by 0 bases and J by 5 bases, with 9 bases between. The CDR3 sequence: CATSRDGTEDTQYF. The CDR3 DNA follows: TGTGCCACCAGCAGAGATGGCACAGAAGATACGCAGTATTTT.

The chain combines TRBV20-1 with TRBJ2-7; D is unresolved. The CDR3 is made up of 11 amino acids. Germline lookup yields CDR1 DFQATT and CDR2 SNEGSKA (reference sequence). The V end lost 1 base, the J end lost 6 bases, and 7 bases lay between the germline ends. The CDR3 region is CSARGRFEQYF. As DNA, the CDR3 is TGCAGTGCTAGAGGAAGATTCGAGCAGTACTTC.

The rearrangement uses TRBV10-3 and TRBJ1-5; D might be TRBD1 (5 bases). Germline CDR1 and CDR2: ENHRY and SYGVKD. Trimming removed 3 bases from V and 4 bases from J, with 10 bases in between. This CDR3 is built from 14 residues. DNA of the CDR3: TGTGCCATCAGTGAATCACAGGCTAATCAGCCCCAGCATTTT. This translates into CAISESQANQPQHF.

There are a few counts of this clonotype. The CDR3 bases are TGTGCCAGCAGGCCCGGACAGGGAACTCTTGTGGCCCTCCACTTT. Residues: CASRPGQGTLVALHF. The chain couples TRBV6-1 to TRBJ1-6, with 8 bases that match TRBD1. This CDR3 spans 15 amino acids. J was trimmed by 14 bases and V by 6 bases; bases with no gene match: 15. Germline CDR1 MNHNS, CDR2 SASEGT.

The chain combines TRBV12-3 or TRBV12-4 with TRBJ1-1; possibly TRBD1 for D (5 bases). The CDR3 is 14 amino acids. Trimming cost V 4 bases and J 0 bases, with 9 bases left between them. CDR3 loop: CASSSRGLNTEAFF. As DNA, the CDR3 is TGTGCCAGCAGTTCGAGGGGCCTGAACACTGAAGCTTTCTTT.

This clonotype has just a few counts. This chain uses TRBV15 with TRBJ1-2, with D perhaps matching TRBD1 (5 bases). V lost 5 bases and J lost 8, with 15 bases in between. The length of the CDR3 is 13 residues. Per germline, CDR1 LNHNV and CDR2 YYDKDF (reference sequence). CDR3: CATSRAPGEGYTF. The CDR3 DNA reads TGTGCCACCAGCCGAGCTCCGGGGGAAGGCTACACCTTC.

The J gene is TRBJ2-3, the V gene TRBV20-1; 12 nucleotides agree with TRBD2. Germline CDR1 reads DFQATT; CDR2 reads SNEGSKA (reference sequence). V lost 0 bases, J lost 0 bases, and 7 bases stayed unmatched. The CDR3 runs 18 residues. This chain's CDR3 is CSARERTSGVSSTDTQYF. The DNA of the CDR3 is TGCAGTGCTAGAGAACGGACTAGCGGGGTCTCAAGCACAGATACGCAGTATTTT.

The chain employs TRBV18 and TRBJ1-6; D is unclear. The CDR3 runs 16 residues. The V end was cut by 2 bases, the J end by 6 bases, with 14 bases between. Looked up from germline, CDR1 is KGHSH and CDR2 is LQKENI. CDR3 sequence: CASSPESGFGNSPLHF. The CDR3 coding sequence is TGTGCCAGCTCACCAGAATCGGGGTTCGGTAATTCACCCCTCCACTTT.

Only a few counts were recorded for this clonotype. V gene TRBV5-8 combines with J gene TRBJ2-3; 7 bases fit TRBD2. J was trimmed by 3 bases and V by 7 bases; bases with no gene match: 11. The CDR3 is 15 residues long. CDR1 is SGHTS, CDR2 YDEGEE, per germline. The CDR3 nucleotides are TGTGCCAGCCCCTCGTGGGGGGGTCGGACAGATACGCAGTATTTT. Protein sequence: CASPSWGGRTDTQYF.

This chain links TRBV7-9 with TRBJ1-6, with unresolved D. The CDR3 is 14 amino acids. V was pared by 0 bases and J by 5 bases, with 5 bases between. The V gene's germline CDR1 is SEHNR and CDR2 FQNEAQ (reference sequence). The CDR3 is CASSLALNNSPLHF. Written as DNA, the CDR3 is TGTGCCAGCAGCTTAGCCCTTAATAATTCACCCCTCCACTTT.

J is TRBJ1-2 and V is TRBV5-1; 9 bases map to TRBD1. V gave up 7 bases and J gave up 0 bases; unmatched junction bases: 7. Looked up from germline, CDR1 is SGHRS and CDR2 is YFSETQ. This CDR3 is 15 amino acids long. CDR3 residues: CASRPGQGPNYGYTF. As DNA, the CDR3 is TGCGCCAGCCGTCCGGGACAGGGACCTAACTATGGCTACACCTTC. Full variable domain (rest looked up from reference TRBV5-1 and TRBJ1-2): KAGVTQTPRYLIKTRGQQVTLSCSPISGHRSVSWYQQTPGQGLQFLFEYFSETQRNKGNFPGRFSGRQFSNSRSEMNVSTLELGDSALYLCASRPGQGPNYGYTFGSGTRLTVV.

By its share, this clonotype is medium-sized (0.01 to 0.1%). The chain employs TRBV12-3 or TRBV12-4 and TRBJ1-5, with 7 bases identical to TRBD1. The ends lost 6 bases at V and 3 bases at J; junction bases unmatched: 8. The CDR3 runs 15 residues. CDR3 coding DNA: TGTGCCAGCAGCCTAGGGGGACAGAACAATCAGCCCCAGCATTTT. Translation gives CASSLGGQNNQPQHF.

CDR3 amino acids: CSARDARGSTDTQYF. The CDR3, as DNA: TGCAGTGCTAGAGATGCCAGGGGGTCCACAGATACGCAGTATTTT. V usage is TRBV20-1 and J usage is TRBJ2-3; 7 bases map to TRBD1. Trimming at V came to 0 bases and at J to 2 bases, leaving 5 bases not matched to a gene. The CDR3 contains 15 residues. The V gene's germline CDR1 is DFQATT and CDR2 SNEGSKA (reference sequence).

The rearrangement joins TRBV6-5 to TRBJ1-6; no reliable D call. The CDR3 is 12 residues long. Germline loops: CDR1 MNHEY, CDR2 SVGAGI. V was clipped by 3 bases and J by 7 bases, with 4 bases between them. The CDR3 sequence is CASSYRNSPLHF. For the CDR3, the DNA is TGTGCCAGCAGTTATAGAAATTCACCCCTCCACTTT.